A single sample gave rise to the 17 T cell receptor beta chains below, sequenced in a study of T cell responses to AZD1222 COVID-19 vaccine. Profiling relied on immunoSEQ multiplex PCR, and the TCRdb table lists in-frame clones only, not all of them. The sample contains roughly 100,000 clones, approximately 81% of which appear only once. Specimen: peripheral blood, collected on day 0 of AZD1222 vaccination. The source is an adult in good health.

The chain couples TRBV6-5 to TRBJ1-3, with 8 bases aligning to TRBD1. Germline CDR1 reads MNHEY; CDR2 reads SVGAGI. The CDR3 loop spans 13 amino acids. The trim removed 6 bases at V and 3 bases at J, leaving 1 base unmatched. DNA for the CDR3: TGTGCCAGCAGGGACAGGGTTGGAAACACCATATATTTT. It yields the protein CASRDRVGNTIYF.

This chain links TRBV24-1 with TRBJ1-6, with D maybe TRBD1 (5 bases). This CDR3 is 13 amino acids long. Trimming cost V 5 bases and J 10 bases, with 11 bases left between them. Germline values: CDR1 KGHDR, CDR2 SFDVKD. This CDR3 is CATSAGYESPLHF. CDR3 DNA sequence: TGTGCCACCAGTGCAGGGTATGAGTCACCCCTCCACTTT.

The rearrangement joins TRBV7-2 to TRBJ1-2; no firm D call. CDR3 length: 12 residues. CDR1 is SGHTA, CDR2 FQGNSA, per germline. Trimming shortened V by 4 bases and J by 8 bases, and 11 bases separated the two germline ends. Written as DNA, the CDR3 is TGTGCCAGCAGCTCTTCCCTTGGGGGCTACACCTTC. This gives the protein CASSSSLGGYTF.

The chain combines TRBV7-8 with TRBJ2-7, with 9 bases aligning to TRBD2. Germline V gene lookup returns CDR1 SGHVS and CDR2 FQNEAQ. After removal of 2 bases from V and 4 bases from J, the junction contained 6 bases not matched to a gene. This CDR3 is 15 amino acids long. CDR3 bases: TGTGCCAGCAGCTTAAATGTAGCGGGGGCTTACGAGCAGTACTTC. Amino acid sequence: CASSLNVAGAYEQYF.

CDR3 nucleotides: TGTGCCAGCGGAGGTTCACCCCTCCACTTT. Residues: CASGGSPLHF. The V gene is TRBV4-2, the J gene TRBJ1-6, with unresolved D. In germline, CDR1 is LGHNA, CDR2 YNFKEQ. The CDR3 is made up of 10 amino acids. V was trimmed by 8 bases and J by 9 bases, leaving 5 bases between them.

The V call is TRBV9, the J call TRBJ2-7; 9 bases match TRBD1. The CDR3 is made up of 14 amino acids. CDR1 is SGDLS, CDR2 YYNGEE, per germline. V shed 2 bases, J shed 4 bases, and the junction held 4 bases outside the gene matches. The CDR3 protein is CASSVGTGRYEQYF. CDR3 nucleotides: TGTGCCAGCAGCGTCGGGACAGGGAGGTACGAGCAGTACTTC.

The rearrangement joins TRBV5-1 to TRBJ1-1, with D perhaps matching TRBD1 (6 bases). The CDR3 is 15 residues long. The V end was cut by 0 bases, the J end by 0 bases, with 9 bases between. Germline-derived CDR1 and CDR2 are SGHRS and YFSETQ. CDR3: CASSLDPGVNTEAFF. In nucleotides, the CDR3 is TGCGCCAGCAGCTTGGACCCAGGGGTGAACACTGAAGCTTTCTTT.

V and J are TRBV12-5 and TRBJ2-2; D may match TRBD1 or TRBD2 (5 bases each). In germline, CDR1 is LGHNT, CDR2 FRNRAP. The length of the CDR3 is 15 residues. Trimming shortened V by 5 bases and J by 3 bases, and 13 bases separated the two germline ends. The DNA for the CDR3 is TGTGCTAGTGGTGCCCGGGACCGATACACCGGGGAGCTGTTTTTT. Protein: CASGARDRYTGELFF.

This clone was recorded many times. The gene calls are TRBV27 and TRBJ2-2; 7 bases are shared with TRBD1. J lost 3 bases, V lost 5 bases, and 6 bases had no gene match. The length of the CDR3 is 15 residues. Germline V gene data show CDR1 as MNHEY and CDR2 as SMNVEV (reference sequence). CDR3 sequence (DNA): TGTGCCAGCAGTCCCCGGACAGGTTACACCGGGGAGCTGTTTTTT. It codes for CASSPRTGYTGELFF.

The chain couples TRBV7-2 to TRBJ1-1, with 8 positions matching TRBD1. Trimming took 1 base from V and 5 from J; bases not matched to a gene: 3. Per germline, CDR1 SGHTA and CDR2 FQGNSA. This CDR3 contains 14 residues. In DNA, the CDR3 is TGTGCCAGCAGCTTAGATCAGGGGGCAACTGAAGCTTTCTTT. Its translation is CASSLDQGATEAFF. Full variable domain (remainder filled in from reference TRBV7-2 and TRBJ1-1): GAGVSQSPSNKVTEKGKDVELRCDPISGHTALYWYRQSLGQGLEFLIYFQGNSAPDKSGLPSDRFSAERTGGSVSTLTIQRTQQEDSAVYLCASSLDQGATEAFFGQGTRLTVV.

This clone was seen a handful of times. This chain links TRBV5-4 with TRBJ1-2; D is perhaps TRBD1 (5 bases). This CDR3 spans 17 amino acids. The germline CDR1 and CDR2 sequences are SGHNT and YYREEE (reference sequence). Trimming shortened V by 2 bases and J by 5 bases, and 22 bases separated the two germline ends. The DNA of the CDR3 is TGTGCCAGCAGCTTCGCCCCAGGGCCGACCCTAAGTTATGGCTACACCTTC. Translation: CASSFAPGPTLSYGYTF.

This chain connects TRBV19 to TRBJ2-2, with 9 bases fitting TRBD1. The CDR3 spans 14 residues. Germline V gene sequence: CDR1 LNHDA, CDR2 SQIVND (reference sequence). V lost 5 bases, J lost 6 bases, and 4 bases stayed unmatched. The CDR3 is CASSGTGLAGELFF. The CDR3 DNA reads TGTGCCAGTAGTGGGACAGGGCTGGCCGGGGAGCTGTTTTTT.

The V and J genes are TRBV5-6 and TRBJ1-1; D unresolved. Trimming took 0 bases from V and 1 from J, leaving 10 bases between them. This CDR3 is 15 amino acids long. CDR1 SGHDT and CDR2 YYEEEE come from the germline V gene. CDR3: CASSLVMAENTEAFF. Written as DNA, the CDR3 is TGTGCCAGCAGCTTGGTTATGGCAGAGAACACTGAAGCTTTCTTT.

The chain uses TRBV7-3 and TRBJ2-1, with D uncertain. The CDR3 runs 14 residues. Germline CDR1 reads SGHTA; CDR2 reads FQGTGA. Between the trimmed V and J ends, which lost 1 base and 6 bases, there was a span of 10 bases. CDR3: CASSLNGPRNEQFF. CDR3 DNA: TGTGCCAGCAGCTTAAACGGCCCCCGCAATGAGCAGTTCTTC.

V and J are TRBV7-3 and TRBJ2-1; perhaps TRBD2 as D (6 bases). Germline-derived CDR1 and CDR2 are SGHTA and FQGTGA. The CDR3 extends over 17 amino acids. Trimming took 5 bases from V and 4 from J, leaving 21 bases between them. CDR3: CASSPSIGSGQYNEQFF. CDR3 coding DNA: TGTGCCAGCAGCCCGAGTATCGGCAGCGGGCAGTACAATGAGCAGTTCTTC.

The chain links TRBV6-1 to TRBJ2-1; maybe TRBD1 (5 bases). V dropped 1 base and J dropped 2 bases, with 9 bases sitting between them. CDR3 length equals 15 residues. Germline lookup yields CDR1 MNHNS and CDR2 SASEGT. The CDR3 DNA reads TGTGCCAGCAGTGAAGGGCAGGGTCCCTACAATGAGCAGTTCTTC. This sequence encodes CASSEGQGPYNEQFF.

The chain couples TRBV6-1 to TRBJ2-5; the match to TRBD1 covers 7 bases. Germline assignment: CDR1 MNHNS and CDR2 SASEGT. The CDR3 loop spans 17 amino acids. V was pared by 2 bases and J by 5 bases, with 14 bases of the junction left unmatched. This CDR3 reads CASSESGQSKAWETQYF. For the CDR3, the DNA is TGTGCCAGCAGTGAATCGGGACAGTCTAAAGCGTGGGAGACCCAGTACTTC.